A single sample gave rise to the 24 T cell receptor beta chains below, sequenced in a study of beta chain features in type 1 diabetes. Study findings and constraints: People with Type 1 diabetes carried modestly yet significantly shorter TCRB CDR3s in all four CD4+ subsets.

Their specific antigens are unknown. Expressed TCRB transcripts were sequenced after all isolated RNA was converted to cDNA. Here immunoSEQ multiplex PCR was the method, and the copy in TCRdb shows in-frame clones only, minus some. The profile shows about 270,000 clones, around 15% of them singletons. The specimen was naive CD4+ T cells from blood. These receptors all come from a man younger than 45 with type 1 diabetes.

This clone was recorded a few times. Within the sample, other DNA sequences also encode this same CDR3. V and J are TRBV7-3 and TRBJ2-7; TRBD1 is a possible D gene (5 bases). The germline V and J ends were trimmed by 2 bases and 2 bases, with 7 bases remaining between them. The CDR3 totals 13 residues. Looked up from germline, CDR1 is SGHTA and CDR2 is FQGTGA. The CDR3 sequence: CASSLQGAYEQYF. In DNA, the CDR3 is TGTGCCAGCAGCTTACAAGGGGCCTACGAGCAGTACTTC.

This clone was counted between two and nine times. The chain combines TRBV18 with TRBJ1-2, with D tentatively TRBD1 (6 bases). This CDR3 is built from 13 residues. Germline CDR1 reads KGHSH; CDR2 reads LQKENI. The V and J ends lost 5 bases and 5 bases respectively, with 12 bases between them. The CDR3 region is CASSLDSEYGYTF. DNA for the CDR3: TGTGCCAGCTCATTGGACAGCGAATATGGCTACACCTTC.

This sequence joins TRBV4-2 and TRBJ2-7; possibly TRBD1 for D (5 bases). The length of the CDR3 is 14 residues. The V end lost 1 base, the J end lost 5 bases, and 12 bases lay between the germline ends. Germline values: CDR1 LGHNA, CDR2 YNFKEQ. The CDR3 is CASSQAPGSDEQYF. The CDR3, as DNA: TGTGCCAGCAGCCAAGCCCCAGGGTCCGACGAGCAGTACTTC.

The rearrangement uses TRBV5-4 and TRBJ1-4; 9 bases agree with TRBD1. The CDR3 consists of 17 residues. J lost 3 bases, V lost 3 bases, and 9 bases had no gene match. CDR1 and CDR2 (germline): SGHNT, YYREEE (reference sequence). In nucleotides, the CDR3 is TGTGCCAGCAGCTCCCGGACAGGGGAAGGAGCTAATGAAAAACTGTTTTTT. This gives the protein CASSSRTGEGANEKLFF.

The CDR3 nucleotides are TGTGCCAGCAGCCAAGACTACTCTAATGAGCAGTTCTTC. Amino acid sequence: CASSQDYSNEQFF. The chain carries TRBV14 and TRBJ2-1, with D unclear. This CDR3 has 13 amino acids. The germline gives CDR1 SGHDN, CDR2 FVKESK. V was cut by 0 bases and J by 7 bases, with 7 bases left in between.

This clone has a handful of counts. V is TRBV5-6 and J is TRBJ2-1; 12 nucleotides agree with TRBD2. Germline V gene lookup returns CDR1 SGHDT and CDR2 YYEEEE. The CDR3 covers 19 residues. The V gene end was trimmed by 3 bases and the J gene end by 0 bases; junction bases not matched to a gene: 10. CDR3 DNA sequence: TGTGCCAGCAGCTCTAGGGGGACTAGCGGGCCAAGCTCCTACAATGAGCAGTTCTTC. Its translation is CASSSRGTSGPSSYNEQFF.

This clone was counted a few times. CDR3 sequence reads: CASSSTSGTSGYEQYF. DNA of the CDR3: TGTGCCAGCAGTTCGACCTCCGGGACTAGCGGCTACGAGCAGTACTTC. The chain employs TRBV28 and TRBJ2-7; 11 nucleotides align to TRBD2. V dropped 4 bases and J dropped 3; count of bases not matched to a gene: 8. In germline, CDR1 is MDHEN, CDR2 SYDVKM. This CDR3 has 16 residues.

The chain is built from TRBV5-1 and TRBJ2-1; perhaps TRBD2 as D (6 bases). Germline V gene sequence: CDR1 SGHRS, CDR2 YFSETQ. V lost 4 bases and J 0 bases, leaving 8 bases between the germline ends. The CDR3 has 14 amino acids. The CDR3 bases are TGCGCCAGCAGCCGGGACTCCTCCTACAATGAGCAGTTCTTC. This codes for CASSRDSSYNEQFF.

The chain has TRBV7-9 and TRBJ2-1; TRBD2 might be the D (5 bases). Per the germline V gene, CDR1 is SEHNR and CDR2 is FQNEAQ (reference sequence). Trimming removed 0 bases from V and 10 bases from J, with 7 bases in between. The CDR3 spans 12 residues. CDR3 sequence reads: CASSLARREQFF. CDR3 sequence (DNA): TGTGCCAGCAGCTTAGCAAGGAGGGAGCAGTTCTTC. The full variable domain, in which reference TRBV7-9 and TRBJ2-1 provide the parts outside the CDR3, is DTGVSQNPRHKITKRGQNVTFRCDPISEHNRLYWYRQTLGQGPEFLTYFQNEAQLEKSRLLSDRFSAERPKGSFSTLEIQRTEQGDSAMYLCASSLARREQFFGPGTRLTVL.

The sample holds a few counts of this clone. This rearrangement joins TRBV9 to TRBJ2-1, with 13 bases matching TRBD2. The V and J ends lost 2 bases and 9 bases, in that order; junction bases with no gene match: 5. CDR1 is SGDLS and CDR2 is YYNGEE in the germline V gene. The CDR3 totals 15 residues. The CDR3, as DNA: TGTGCCAGCAGCGTGGGACTAGCGGGAATTAGTGAGCAGTTCTTC. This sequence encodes CASSVGLAGISEQFF. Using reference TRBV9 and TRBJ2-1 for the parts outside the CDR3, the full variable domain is DSGVTQTPKHLITATGQRVTLRCSPRSGDLSVYWYQQSLDQGLQFLIQYYNGEERAKGNILERFSAQQFPDLHSELNLSSLELGDSALYFCASSVGLAGISEQFFGPGTRLTVL.

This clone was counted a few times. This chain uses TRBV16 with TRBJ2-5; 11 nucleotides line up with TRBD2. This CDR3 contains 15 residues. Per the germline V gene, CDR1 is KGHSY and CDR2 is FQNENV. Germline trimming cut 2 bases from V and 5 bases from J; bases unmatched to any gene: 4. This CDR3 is CASSQRLAGLETQYF. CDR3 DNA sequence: TGTGCCAGCAGCCAAAGACTAGCGGGATTGGAGACCCAGTACTTC.

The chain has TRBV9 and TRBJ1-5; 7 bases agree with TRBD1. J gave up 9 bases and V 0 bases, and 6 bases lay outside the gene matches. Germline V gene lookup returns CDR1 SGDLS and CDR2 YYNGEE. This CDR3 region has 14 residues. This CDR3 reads CASSVAPGGWPQHF. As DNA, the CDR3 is TGTGCCAGCAGCGTAGCTCCAGGGGGTTGGCCCCAGCATTTT.

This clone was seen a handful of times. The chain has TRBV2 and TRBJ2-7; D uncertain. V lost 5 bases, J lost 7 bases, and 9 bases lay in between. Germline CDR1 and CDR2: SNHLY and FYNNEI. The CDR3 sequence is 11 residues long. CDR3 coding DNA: TGTGCCAGCAGTAACTTTCAAGAGCAGTACTTC. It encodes CASSNFQEQYF.

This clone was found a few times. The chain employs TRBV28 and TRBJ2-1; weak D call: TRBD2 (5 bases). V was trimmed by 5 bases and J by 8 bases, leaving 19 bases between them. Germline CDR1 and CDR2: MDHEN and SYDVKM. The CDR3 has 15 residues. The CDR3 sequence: CASSKLVIFVHEQFF. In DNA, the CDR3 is TGTGCCAGCAGTAAACTAGTGATCTTCGTCCATGAGCAGTTCTTC.

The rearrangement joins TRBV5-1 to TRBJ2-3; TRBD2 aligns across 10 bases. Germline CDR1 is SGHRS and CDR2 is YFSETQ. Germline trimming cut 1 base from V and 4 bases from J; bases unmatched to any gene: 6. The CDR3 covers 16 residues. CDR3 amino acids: CASSLMLAGASDTQYF. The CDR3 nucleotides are TGCGCCAGCAGCTTGATGCTAGCGGGAGCGTCAGATACGCAGTATTTT.

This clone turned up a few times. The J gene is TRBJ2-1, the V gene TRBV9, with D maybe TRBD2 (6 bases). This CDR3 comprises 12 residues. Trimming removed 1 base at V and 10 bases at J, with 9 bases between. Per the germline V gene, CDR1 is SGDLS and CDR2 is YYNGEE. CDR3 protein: CASSVTLAEQFF. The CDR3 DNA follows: TGTGCCAGCAGCGTAACCCTAGCGGAGCAGTTCTTC.

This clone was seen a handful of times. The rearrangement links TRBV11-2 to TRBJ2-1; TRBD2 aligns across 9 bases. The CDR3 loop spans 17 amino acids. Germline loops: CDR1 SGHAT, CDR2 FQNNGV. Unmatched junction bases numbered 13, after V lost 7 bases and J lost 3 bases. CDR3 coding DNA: TGTGCCAGCATCCTGGGGGCGGGAGGGGCCAGCTACAATGAGCAGTTCTTC. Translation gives CASILGAGGASYNEQFF.

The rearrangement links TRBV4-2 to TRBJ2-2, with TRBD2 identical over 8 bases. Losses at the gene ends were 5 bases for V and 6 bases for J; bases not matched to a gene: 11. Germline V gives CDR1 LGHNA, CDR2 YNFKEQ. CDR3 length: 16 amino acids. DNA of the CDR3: TGTGCCAGCAGCACACGCTGGCGGGAGGCGTCCGGGGAGCTGTTTTTT. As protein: CASSTRWREASGELFF.

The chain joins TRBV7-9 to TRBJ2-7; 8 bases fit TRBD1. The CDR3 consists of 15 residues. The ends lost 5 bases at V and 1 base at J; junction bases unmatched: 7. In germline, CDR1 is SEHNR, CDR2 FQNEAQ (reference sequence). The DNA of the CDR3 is TGTGCCAGCAGCCCGGGACAGGCTTCTTCCTACGAGCAGTACTTC. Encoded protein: CASSPGQASSYEQYF. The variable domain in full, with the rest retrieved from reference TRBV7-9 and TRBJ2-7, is DTGVSQNPRHKITKRGQNVTFRCDPISEHNRLYWYRQTLGQGPEFLTYFQNEAQLEKSRLLSDRFSAERPKGSFSTLEIQRTEQGDSAMYLCASSPGQASSYEQYFGPGTRLTVT.

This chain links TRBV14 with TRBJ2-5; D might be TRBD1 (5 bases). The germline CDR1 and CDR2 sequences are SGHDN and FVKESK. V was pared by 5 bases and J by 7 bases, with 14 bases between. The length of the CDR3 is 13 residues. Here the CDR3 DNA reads TGTGCCAGCAGCACCCGGGTCCAGGGGACCCAGTACTTC. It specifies CASSTRVQGTQYF.

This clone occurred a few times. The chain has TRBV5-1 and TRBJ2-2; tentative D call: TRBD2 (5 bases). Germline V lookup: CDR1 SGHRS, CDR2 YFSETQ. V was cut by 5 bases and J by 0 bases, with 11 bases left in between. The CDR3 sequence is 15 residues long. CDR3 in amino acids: CASRRVNANTGELFF. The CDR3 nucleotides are TGCGCCAGCAGGAGGGTGAACGCGAACACCGGGGAGCTGTTTTTT.

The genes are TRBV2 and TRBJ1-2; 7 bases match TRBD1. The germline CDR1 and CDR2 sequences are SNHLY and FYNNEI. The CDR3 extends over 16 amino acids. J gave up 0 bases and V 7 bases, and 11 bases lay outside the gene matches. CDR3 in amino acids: CASTRQSGTANYGYTF. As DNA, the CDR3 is TGTGCCAGCACCCGACAGTCCGGGACAGCTAACTATGGCTACACCTTC.

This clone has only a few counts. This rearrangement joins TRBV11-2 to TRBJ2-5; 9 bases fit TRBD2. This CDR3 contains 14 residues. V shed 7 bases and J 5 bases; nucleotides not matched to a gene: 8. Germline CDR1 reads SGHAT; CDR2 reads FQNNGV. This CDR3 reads CASTGAGGRETQYF. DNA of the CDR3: TGTGCCAGCACGGGCGCGGGAGGGCGTGAGACCCAGTACTTC. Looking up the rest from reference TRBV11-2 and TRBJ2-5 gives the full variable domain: EAGVAQSPRYKIIEKRQSVAFWCNPISGHATLYWYQQILGQGPKLLIQFQNNGVVDDSQLPKDRFSAERLKGVDSTLKIQPAKLEDSAVYLCASTGAGGRETQYFGPGTRLLVL.

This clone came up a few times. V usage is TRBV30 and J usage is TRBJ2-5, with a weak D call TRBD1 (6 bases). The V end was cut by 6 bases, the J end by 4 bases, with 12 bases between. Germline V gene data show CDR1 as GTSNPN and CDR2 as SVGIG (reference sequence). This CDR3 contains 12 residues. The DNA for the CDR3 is TGTGCCTGCCAACCCAGGGGAGAGACCCAGTACTTC. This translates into CACQPRGETQYF.